The table lists the clone carrying this TCR beta chain with a few counts. This specimen belongs to a study of molecular identifiers for immune sequencing clone quantification. Germline V gene lookup returns CDR1 SEHNR and CDR2 FQNEAQ (reference sequence). This CDR3 has 13 amino acids. V lost 4 bases and J lost 5, with 12 bases in between. TCRdb processed the PCR reads anew with MiXCR; each CDR3 protein has one entry. In the table there are a few hundred thousand distinct CDR3 sequences, roughly a quarter of which are singletons. Sequencing was carried out using naive CD8+ T cells from blood, with Jurkat cell RNA spiked in. Subset: FACS-sorted CD8+CD4-CCR7+CD45RA+ naive T cells. The rearrangement uses TRBV7-9 and TRBJ2-7; D might be TRBD1 (5 bases). The sequence derives from a human donor in good health. Some libraries in this study had Jurkat cell RNA spiked in. DNA for the CDR3: TGTGCCAGCAGCTCACTGCAGGGTGACGAGCAGTACTTC. Protein product: CASSSLQGDEQYF.